The present T cell receptor (beta chain) was sequenced within a study of blood T cell repertoires in COVID-19. Study at large: The origin of the acute and convalescent COVID-19 samples was the United States, Italy and Spain. From T cells, B-cell-depleted T cells, or PBMCs came the material, which was cDNA or gDNA.

The ends were cut back, 5 bases at V and 7 bases at J, with 14 bases in the middle. Germline-derived CDR1 and CDR2 are SQVTM and ANQGSEA. The CDR3 has 12 residues. In the original analysis: Estimation of nucleated cell counts relied on the amplification of reference gene primers. The protocol was immunoSEQ multiplex PCR, while the TCRdb copy is restricted to in-frame clones and leaves out a portion. That table is the source of V, J and clone size, and D and trimming were worked out from the DNA. The sample records 65,000 to 70,000 clones, 87% being singletons. The receptor was derived from a man aged 50 to 59 with active COVID-19. The gene calls are TRBV29-1 and TRBJ1-1; D gene ambiguous. The sequenced material came from peripheral blood. The DNA of the CDR3 is TGCAGCGTTACTCTGGCCGGGAATGAAGCTTTCTTT. It is translated as CSVTLAGNEAFF.